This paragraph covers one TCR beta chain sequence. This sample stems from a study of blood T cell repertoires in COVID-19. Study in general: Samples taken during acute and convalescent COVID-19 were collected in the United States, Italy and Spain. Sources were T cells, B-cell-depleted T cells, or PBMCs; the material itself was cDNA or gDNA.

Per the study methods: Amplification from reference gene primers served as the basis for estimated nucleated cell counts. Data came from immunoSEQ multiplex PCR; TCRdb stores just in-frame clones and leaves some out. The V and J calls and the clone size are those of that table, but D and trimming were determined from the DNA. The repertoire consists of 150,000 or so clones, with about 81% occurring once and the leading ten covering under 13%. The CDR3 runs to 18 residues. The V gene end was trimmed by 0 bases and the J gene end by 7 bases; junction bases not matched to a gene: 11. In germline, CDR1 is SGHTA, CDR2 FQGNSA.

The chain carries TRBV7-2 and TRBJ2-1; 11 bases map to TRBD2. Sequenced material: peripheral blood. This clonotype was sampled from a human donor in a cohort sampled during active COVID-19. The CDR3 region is CASSLARVSGRVSNEQFF. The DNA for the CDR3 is TGTGCCAGCAGCTTAGCGCGGGTTAGCGGGAGGGTTAGTAATGAGCAGTTCTTC.